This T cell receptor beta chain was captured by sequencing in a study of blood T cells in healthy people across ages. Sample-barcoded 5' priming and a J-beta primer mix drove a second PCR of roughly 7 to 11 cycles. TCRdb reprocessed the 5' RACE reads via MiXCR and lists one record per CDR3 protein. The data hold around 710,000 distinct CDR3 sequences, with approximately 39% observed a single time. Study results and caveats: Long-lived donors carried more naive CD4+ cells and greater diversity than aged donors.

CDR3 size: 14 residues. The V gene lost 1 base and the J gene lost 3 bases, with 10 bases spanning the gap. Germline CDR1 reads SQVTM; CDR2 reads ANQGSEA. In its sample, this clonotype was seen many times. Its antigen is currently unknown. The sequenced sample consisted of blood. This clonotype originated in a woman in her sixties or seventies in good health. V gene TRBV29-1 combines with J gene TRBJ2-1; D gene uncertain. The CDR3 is CSVEGTEDYNEQFF. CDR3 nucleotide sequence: TGCAGCGTTGAAGGGACCGAAGACTACAATGAGCAGTTCTTC.